This T cell receptor beta chain comes out of a study of lymphopenia after photon versus proton radiotherapy. As regards this clone: Its antigen is as yet unknown.

Overall study findings and caveats: Proton therapy kept repertoires fairly stable, unlike photons, which gained effector/memory cells.

Clones were sequenced by immunoSEQ multiplex PCR, and TCRdb holds only the in-frame ones, with some missing. Of 55,000 to 70,000 clones listed, approximately 90% are singletons. This receptor was obtained from a woman aged 70-85 years with pancreatic cancer. The sample in question was peripheral blood, obtained from a patient treated with photon-based radiotherapy.

CDR3 bases: TGTGCCACCAGCAGGGAGTCGGGCGGTGAGACCCAGTACTTC. This sequence encodes CATSRESGGETQYF. The chain recombines TRBV15 with TRBJ2-5; D is ambiguous. The CDR3 covers 14 residues. Germline V gene sequence: CDR1 LNHNV, CDR2 YYDKDF (reference sequence). Trimming took 3 bases from V and 5 from J, leaving 13 bases between them.